The 30 T cell receptor beta chains reported below all come from one sample, sequenced in a study of glioma-infiltrating T cells after dendritic cell vaccination. Noted time point: after dendritic cell vaccination, including at tumor progression/relapse. Clones were sequenced by immunoSEQ multiplex PCR, and TCRdb holds only the in-frame ones, with some missing. This sample has approximately 90,000 clones, with 75% to 85% found just once. The input for sequencing was blood, taken after dendritic cell vaccination. All receptors come from a human donor with glioblastoma.

The V call is TRBV7-2, the J call TRBJ2-1, with D perhaps TRBD1 (5 bases). Germline V CDR1 and CDR2: SGHTA, FQGNSA. The CDR3 loop spans 15 amino acids. Trimming took 2 bases from V and 3 from J, leaving 11 bases between them. CDR3: CASSLQGYVYNEQFF. The CDR3 nucleotides read TGTGCCAGCAGCTTACAGGGCTACGTCTACAATGAGCAGTTCTTC.

The CDR3 reads CASRPTTGATNEKLFF. CDR3 coding DNA: TGTGCCAGCAGGCCGACCACAGGGGCAACTAATGAAAAACTGTTTTTT. The chain links TRBV27 to TRBJ1-4; the match to TRBD1 covers 7 bases. The CDR3 extends over 16 amino acids. Germline trimming cut 6 bases from V and 0 bases from J; bases unmatched to any gene: 7. Germline loops: CDR1 MNHEY, CDR2 SMNVEV (reference sequence).

The chain links TRBV28 to TRBJ2-7, with 11 bases fitting TRBD2. The J segment lost 2 bases and the V segment lost 3 bases, leaving 3 bases of the junction unmatched. CDR1 is MDHEN and CDR2 is SYDVKM in the germline V gene. The CDR3 runs 15 residues. CDR3 loop: CASSLGGLAAYEQYV. CDR3 DNA: TGTGCCAGCAGTTTGGGGGGACTAGCGGCCTACGAGCAGTACGTC.

The chain links TRBV7-9 to TRBJ2-5; the match to TRBD2 covers 9 bases. Losses at the gene ends were 3 bases for V and 3 bases for J; bases not matched to a gene: 5. CDR1 and CDR2 from the germline V gene are SEHNR and FQNEAQ (reference sequence). This CDR3 region has 15 residues. The CDR3 region is CASSLTSGDKETQYF. The CDR3 DNA sequence: TGTGCCAGCAGCTTGACTAGCGGAGACAAAGAGACCCAGTACTTC.

This clone was counted only a few times. The J gene is TRBJ1-2, the V gene TRBV19; TRBD1 agrees at 10 bases. The V segment lost 6 bases and the J segment 1 base; nucleotides outside the gene matches: 2. Per germline, CDR1 LNHDA and CDR2 SQIVND (reference sequence). This CDR3 region has 14 residues. The CDR3 here is CASSGQGVNYGYTF. For the CDR3, the DNA is TGTGCCAGTAGCGGACAGGGGGTTAACTATGGCTACACCTTC.

This clone was seen only once. The chain combines TRBV2 with TRBJ1-1, with unresolved D. The length of the CDR3 is 14 residues. Trimming cost V 8 bases and J 0 bases, with 13 bases left between them. Germline loops: CDR1 SNHLY, CDR2 FYNNEI. In nucleotides, the CDR3 is TGTGCCAGCTCCCTGGCCGGGATGAACACTGAAGCTTTCTTT. Encoded protein: CASSLAGMNTEAFF.

The chain carries TRBV27 and TRBJ1-1, with 8 positions matching TRBD1. Germline lookup yields CDR1 MNHEY and CDR2 SMNVEV (reference sequence). The CDR3 is made up of 14 amino acids. The junction had 12 bases not matched to a gene; V was cut back by 8 bases and J by 7 bases. The CDR3 nucleotides are TGTGCCAGCGCCACTAGACAGGGGTTTGATGAAGCTTTCTTT. Residues: CASATRQGFDEAFF.

The V and J genes are TRBV7-2 and TRBJ1-5; D might be TRBD1 (6 bases). V was pared by 7 bases and J by 5 bases, with 9 bases between. Per germline, CDR1 SGHTA and CDR2 FQGNSA. The CDR3 consists of 12 residues. For the CDR3, the DNA is TGTGCCAGCAACAAGGGGGATCAGCCCCAGCATTTT. The encoded protein is CASNKGDQPQHF.

CDR3: CASSLEVGTEAFF. CDR3 DNA: TGTGCCAGCAGTTTAGAGGTAGGCACTGAAGCTTTCTTT. The rearrangement links TRBV27 to TRBJ1-1; D uncertain. V lost 2 bases and J 4 bases, leaving 8 bases between the germline ends. The CDR3 totals 13 residues. Germline V gives CDR1 MNHEY, CDR2 SMNVEV (reference sequence).

The chain joins TRBV6-5 to TRBJ1-2; perhaps TRBD1 as D (6 bases). V was pared by 2 bases and J by 4 bases, with 14 bases between. Germline CDR1 MNHEY, CDR2 SVGAGI. The CDR3 contains 15 residues. CDR3 sequence: CASSYRDRLSYGYTF. The CDR3 nucleotides are TGTGCCAGCAGTTACCGAGACAGGCTTTCCTATGGCTACACCTTC.

This clone has just one count. The rearrangement joins TRBV7-2 to TRBJ1-1, with D tentatively TRBD1 (5 bases). CDR1 is SGHTA and CDR2 is FQGNSA in the germline V gene. Trimming removed 4 bases from V and 9 bases from J, with 9 bases in between. CDR3 length: 11 residues. The DNA for the CDR3 is TGTGCCAGCAGCTACCAGGGTAAAGCTTTCTTT. It is translated as CASSYQGKAFF.

This clone was detected a few times. The V and J genes are TRBV6-5 and TRBJ1-6, with a possible D match to TRBD1 (5 bases). The V end lost 0 bases, the J end lost 14 bases, and 14 bases lay between the germline ends. The CDR3 is 14 residues long. CDR1 and CDR2 (germline): MNHEY, SVGAGI. CDR3 bases: TGTGCCAGCAGTTACTCGCGGGGCACCCGAGCCCTCCACTTT. The encoded protein is CASSYSRGTRALHF.

CDR3 region: CASSYSRFAAYEQFF. DNA of the CDR3: TGTGCCAGCAGTTACTCCCGGTTTGCGGCCTATGAGCAGTTCTTC. V is TRBV6-5 and J is TRBJ2-1; D is unclear. Germline loops: CDR1 MNHEY, CDR2 SVGAGI. The CDR3 covers 15 residues. With 0 bases removed from V and 8 bases from J, the gap between germline ends came to 14 bases.

The rearrangement uses TRBV7-8 and TRBJ1-5; D uncertain. The CDR3 sequence is 14 residues long. Germline V gives CDR1 SGHVS, CDR2 FQNEAQ. V was cut by 5 bases and J by 4 bases, with 12 bases left in between. CDR3 region: CASSPGYGNQPQHF. The CDR3 DNA follows: TGTGCCAGCAGCCCCGGGTATGGGAATCAGCCCCAGCATTTT.

A single count supports this clone. An end of the junction does not agree with germline; a read error may underlie this. This sequence joins TRBV15 and TRBJ1-1, with 8 positions matching TRBD1. CDR1 and CDR2 from the germline V gene are LNHNV and YYDKDF (reference sequence). This CDR3 has 14 amino acids. For the CDR3, the DNA is TGTGCCACCAGCACAGGGGGCCCGAACTCTGAAGCTTTCTTT. Residues: CATSTGGPNSEAFF.

The CDR3 region is CATSSRSGAYNEQFF. The CDR3 DNA reads TGTGCCACCAGCAGTCGGAGCGGAGCCTACAATGAGCAGTTCTTC. This chain uses TRBV15 with TRBJ2-1, with D possibly TRBD2 on 5 matching bases. Trimming left V 3 bases short and J 2 bases short, with 11 bases between. There are 15 residues in the CDR3. In germline, CDR1 is LNHNV, CDR2 YYDKDF (reference sequence).

This chain connects TRBV6-1 to TRBJ2-1; 11 bases match TRBD2. Trimming at V came to 6 bases and at J to 13 bases, leaving 14 bases not matched to a gene. The CDR3 totals 15 residues. CDR1 and CDR2 from the germline V gene are MNHNS and SASEGT. Here the CDR3 reads CASSLGTSGPSLQFF. In nucleotides, the CDR3 is TGTGCCAGCAGCCTTGGGACTAGCGGCCCTTCCTTACAGTTCTTC.

This clone was counted once. This chain joins TRBV2 and TRBJ1-2, with D possibly being TRBD1 (5 bases). CDR1 SNHLY and CDR2 FYNNEI come from the germline V gene. This CDR3 spans 14 amino acids. Trimming took 1 base from V and 7 from J, leaving 13 bases between them. The CDR3 DNA reads as TGTGCCAGCAGTGAAGTGGCAGGGTGGACTGGCTACACCTTC. As protein: CASSEVAGWTGYTF.

The chain joins TRBV6-5 to TRBJ2-1, with no clear D. The CDR3 spans 15 residues. From germline, CDR1 is MNHEY and CDR2 SVGAGI. V was trimmed by 5 bases and J by 0 bases, leaving 11 bases between them. CDR3 loop: CASSRVKSSYNEQFF. DNA of the CDR3: TGTGCCAGCAGTAGAGTGAAGAGCTCCTACAATGAGCAGTTCTTC.

This chain uses TRBV2 with TRBJ1-5; D possibly corresponds to TRBD1 (6 bases). The CDR3 has 15 residues. Germline loops: CDR1 SNHLY, CDR2 FYNNEI. Trimming cost V 2 bases and J 10 bases, with 18 bases left between them. In DNA, the CDR3 is TGTGCCAGCAGTGAATTTGGGGGCAGGGATAACCCCCAGCATTTT. This sequence encodes CASSEFGGRDNPQHF.

V gene TRBV6-1 combines with J gene TRBJ2-2; D is perhaps TRBD2 (5 bases). CDR3 length equals 14 residues. The germline V gene has CDR1 MNHNS and CDR2 SASEGT. Deletions cut 0 bases from V and 5 bases from J, with 7 bases between. The CDR3 reads CASSEAGETGELFF. The CDR3 region has the DNA TGTGCCAGCAGTGAAGCGGGAGAGACCGGGGAGCTGTTTTTT.

The genes are TRBV6-1 and TRBJ1-5; a weak D match, TRBD1 (5 bases). V shed 6 bases and J shed 5 bases, with 11 bases lying between them. Germline V gene sequence: CDR1 MNHNS, CDR2 SASEGT. The CDR3 totals 13 residues. CDR3 protein: CASRTDGDQPQHF. As DNA, the CDR3 is TGTGCCAGCAGGACAGACGGAGATCAGCCCCAGCATTTT.

The rearrangement links TRBV7-6 to TRBJ2-2; D remains unclear. Germline V gene data show CDR1 as SGHVS and CDR2 as FNYEAQ. The CDR3 totals 15 residues. V was shortened by 7 bases and J by 1 base, with 13 bases between the two germline ends. CDR3 loop: CASNSQTVNTGELFF. CDR3 DNA sequence: TGTGCCAGCAACTCCCAAACGGTGAACACCGGGGAGCTGTTTTTT.

The chain joins TRBV5-1 to TRBJ1-5, with TRBD1 matching over 7 bases. Per the germline V gene, CDR1 is SGHRS and CDR2 is YFSETQ. V dropped 3 bases and J dropped 1; count of bases not matched to a gene: 4. The CDR3 totals 15 residues. CDR3 amino acids: CASSSTGMSNQPQHF. The CDR3 DNA sequence: TGCGCCAGCAGCTCGACAGGGATGAGCAATCAGCCCCAGCATTTT.

The J gene is TRBJ1-6, the V gene TRBV7-9; 9 positions match TRBD1. Unmatched junction bases numbered 3, after V lost 1 base and J lost 8 bases. Germline V gene lookup returns CDR1 SEHNR and CDR2 FQNEAQ (reference sequence). CDR3 length: 15 residues. The CDR3 sequence: CASSLEGTGYSPLHF. The DNA for the CDR3 is TGTGCCAGCAGCTTAGAAGGGACAGGGTATTCACCCCTCCACTTT. Based on the CDR3 plus reference TRBV7-9 and TRBJ1-6, the full variable domain is DTGVSQNPRHKITKRGQNVTFRCDPISEHNRLYWYRQTLGQGPEFLTYFQNEAQLEKSRLLSDRFSAERPKGSFSTLEIQRTEQGDSAMYLCASSLEGTGYSPLHFGNGTRLTVT.

The rearrangement links TRBV7-9 to TRBJ1-4; no clear D. Trimming took 1 base from V and 5 from J, leaving 17 bases between them. Germline loops: CDR1 SEHNR, CDR2 FQNEAQ (reference sequence). This CDR3 region has 17 residues. CDR3 bases: TGTGCCAGCAGCTTAGGAGTAGTGGGCAGACAAAATGAAAAACTGTTTTTT. This gives the protein CASSLGVVGRQNEKLFF.

The chain employs TRBV11-2 and TRBJ1-6; D uncertain. Germline V gene sequence: CDR1 SGHAT, CDR2 FQNNGV. Deletions cut 0 bases from V and 7 bases from J, with 13 bases between. This CDR3 is 16 amino acids long. CDR3 loop: CASSLDSAQLNSPLHF. DNA for the CDR3: TGTGCCAGCAGCTTAGATTCTGCCCAGTTAAATTCACCCCTCCACTTT.

This clone occurred once. The chain links TRBV5-1 to TRBJ2-5, with 11 bases that match TRBD2. Trimming took 2 bases from V and 1 from J; bases not matched to a gene: 4. Germline CDR1 SGHRS, CDR2 YFSETQ. CDR3 length: 16 residues. Here the CDR3 reads CASSFKTSGIQETQYF. The CDR3 DNA sequence: TGCGCCAGCAGCTTCAAGACTAGCGGGATCCAAGAGACCCAGTACTTC. Full variable domain (rest looked up from reference TRBV5-1 and TRBJ2-5): KAGVTQTPRYLIKTRGQQVTLSCSPISGHRSVSWYQQTPGQGLQFLFEYFSETQRNKGNFPGRFSGRQFSNSRSEMNVSTLELGDSALYLCASSFKTSGIQETQYFGPGTRLLVL.

The CDR3 here is CASSLVTGYQETQYF. In DNA form, the CDR3 reads TGCGCCAGCAGCTTGGTGACGGGGTACCAAGAGACCCAGTACTTC. The rearrangement uses TRBV5-1 and TRBJ2-5; D perhaps matches TRBD2 (5 bases). Trimming pared 0 bases from V and 0 bases from J, leaving 9 bases between. This CDR3 region has 15 residues. CDR1 SGHRS and CDR2 YFSETQ come from the germline V gene.

This chain uses TRBV11-1 with TRBJ2-3, with TRBD2 matching over 7 bases. Germline V gene lookup returns CDR1 SGHAT and CDR2 FQDESV (reference sequence). There are 15 residues in the CDR3. J lost 2 bases, V lost 2 bases, and 4 bases had no gene match. The CDR3 nucleotides are TGTGCCAGCAGCTTACTACGGGACTACACAGATACGCAGTATTTT. Amino acids: CASSLLRDYTDTQYF.